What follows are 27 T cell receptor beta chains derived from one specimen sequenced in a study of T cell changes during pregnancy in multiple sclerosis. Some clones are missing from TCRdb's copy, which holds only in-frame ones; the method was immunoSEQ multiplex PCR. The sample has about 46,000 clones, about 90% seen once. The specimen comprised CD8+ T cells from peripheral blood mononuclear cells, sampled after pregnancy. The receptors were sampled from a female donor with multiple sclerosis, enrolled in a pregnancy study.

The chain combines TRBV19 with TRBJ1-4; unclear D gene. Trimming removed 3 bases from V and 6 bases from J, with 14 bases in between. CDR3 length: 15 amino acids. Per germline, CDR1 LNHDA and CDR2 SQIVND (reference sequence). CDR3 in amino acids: CASSIFGREHEKLFF. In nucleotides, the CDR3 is TGTGCCAGTAGTATTTTTGGAAGGGAGCATGAAAAACTGTTTTTT. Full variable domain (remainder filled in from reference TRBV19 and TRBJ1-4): DGGITQSPKYLFRKEGQNVTLSCEQNLNHDAMYWYRQDPGQGLRLIYYSQIVNDFQKGDIAEGYSVSREKKESFPLTVTSAQKNPTAFYLCASSIFGREHEKLFFGSGTQLSVL.

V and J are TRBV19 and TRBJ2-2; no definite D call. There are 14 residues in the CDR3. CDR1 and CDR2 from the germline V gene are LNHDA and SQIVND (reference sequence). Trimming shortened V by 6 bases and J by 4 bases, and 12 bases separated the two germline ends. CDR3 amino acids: CASSLADSTGELFF. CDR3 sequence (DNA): TGTGCCAGTAGCCTCGCAGATTCCACCGGGGAGCTGTTTTTT. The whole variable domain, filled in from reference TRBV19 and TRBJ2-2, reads DGGITQSPKYLFRKEGQNVTLSCEQNLNHDAMYWYRQDPGQGLRLIYYSQIVNDFQKGDIAEGYSVSREKKESFPLTVTSAQKNPTAFYLCASSLADSTGELFFGEGSRLTVL.

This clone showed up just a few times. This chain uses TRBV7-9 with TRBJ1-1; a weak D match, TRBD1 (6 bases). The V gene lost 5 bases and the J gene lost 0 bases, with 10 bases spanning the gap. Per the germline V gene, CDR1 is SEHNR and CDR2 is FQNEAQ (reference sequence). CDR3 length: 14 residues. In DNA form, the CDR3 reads TGTGCCAGCAGCCGACAGGTCATGAACACTGAAGCTTTCTTT. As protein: CASSRQVMNTEAFF.

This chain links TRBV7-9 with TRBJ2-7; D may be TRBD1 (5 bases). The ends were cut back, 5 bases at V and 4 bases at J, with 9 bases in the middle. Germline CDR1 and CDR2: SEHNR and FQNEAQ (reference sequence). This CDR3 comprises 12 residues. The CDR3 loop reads CASSPDRYEQYF. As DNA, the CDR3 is TGTGCCAGCAGCCCTGACAGATACGAGCAGTACTTC. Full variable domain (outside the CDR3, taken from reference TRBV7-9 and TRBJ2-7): DTGVSQNPRHKITKRGQNVTFRCDPISEHNRLYWYRQTLGQGPEFLTYFQNEAQLEKSRLLSDRFSAERPKGSFSTLEIQRTEQGDSAMYLCASSPDRYEQYFGPGTRLTVT.

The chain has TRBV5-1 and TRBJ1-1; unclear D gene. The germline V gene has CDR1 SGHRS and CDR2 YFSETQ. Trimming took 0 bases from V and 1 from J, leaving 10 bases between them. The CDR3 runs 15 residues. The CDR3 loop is CASSLVAASNTEAFF. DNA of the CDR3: TGCGCCAGCAGCTTGGTAGCAGCGTCGAACACTGAAGCTTTCTTT.

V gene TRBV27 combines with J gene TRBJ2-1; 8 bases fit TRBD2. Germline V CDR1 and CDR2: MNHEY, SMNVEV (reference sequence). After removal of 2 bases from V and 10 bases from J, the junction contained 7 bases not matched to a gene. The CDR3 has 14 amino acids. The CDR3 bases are TGTGCCAGCAGTTTAGGAGCGGGAGATCGAGAGCAGTTCTTC. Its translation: CASSLGAGDREQFF.

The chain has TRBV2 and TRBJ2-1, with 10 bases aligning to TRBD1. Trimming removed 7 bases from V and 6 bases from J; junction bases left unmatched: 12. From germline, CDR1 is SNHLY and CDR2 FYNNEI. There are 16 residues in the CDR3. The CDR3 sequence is CASTLPGTGVTNEQFF. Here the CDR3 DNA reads TGTGCCAGCACTCTTCCCGGGACAGGGGTAACCAATGAGCAGTTCTTC.

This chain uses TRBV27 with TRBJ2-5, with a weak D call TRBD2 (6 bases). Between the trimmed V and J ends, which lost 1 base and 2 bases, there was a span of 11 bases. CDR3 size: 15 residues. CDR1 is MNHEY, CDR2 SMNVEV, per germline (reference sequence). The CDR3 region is CASSLYGGGQETQYF. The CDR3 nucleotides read TGTGCCAGCAGTTTATACGGCGGAGGGCAAGAGACCCAGTACTTC.

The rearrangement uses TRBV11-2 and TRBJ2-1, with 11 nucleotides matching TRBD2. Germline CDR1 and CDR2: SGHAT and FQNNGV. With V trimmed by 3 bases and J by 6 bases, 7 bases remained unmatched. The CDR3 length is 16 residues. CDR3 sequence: CASSLLLAGVFNEQFF. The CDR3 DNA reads TGTGCCAGCAGCTTGTTACTAGCGGGAGTATTCAATGAGCAGTTCTTC.

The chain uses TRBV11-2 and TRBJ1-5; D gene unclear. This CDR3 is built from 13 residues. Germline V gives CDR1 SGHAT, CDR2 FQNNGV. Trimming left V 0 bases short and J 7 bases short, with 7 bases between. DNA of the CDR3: TGTGCCAGCAGCTTAGAGGCGGGGCAGCCCCAGCATTTT. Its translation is CASSLEAGQPQHF.

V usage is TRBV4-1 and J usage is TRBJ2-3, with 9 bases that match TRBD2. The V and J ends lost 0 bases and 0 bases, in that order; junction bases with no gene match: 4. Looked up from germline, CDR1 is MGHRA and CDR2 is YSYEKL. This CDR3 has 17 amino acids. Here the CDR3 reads CASSQEASGVSTDTQYF. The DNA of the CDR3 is TGCGCCAGCAGCCAAGAAGCTAGCGGGGTGAGCACAGATACGCAGTATTTT.

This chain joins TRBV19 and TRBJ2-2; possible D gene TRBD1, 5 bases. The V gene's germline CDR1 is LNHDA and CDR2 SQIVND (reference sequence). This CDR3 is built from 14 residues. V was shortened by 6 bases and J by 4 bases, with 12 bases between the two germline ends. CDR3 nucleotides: TGTGCCAGTAGGGTGGGGCACGGCACCGGGGAGCTGTTTTTT. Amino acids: CASRVGHGTGELFF.

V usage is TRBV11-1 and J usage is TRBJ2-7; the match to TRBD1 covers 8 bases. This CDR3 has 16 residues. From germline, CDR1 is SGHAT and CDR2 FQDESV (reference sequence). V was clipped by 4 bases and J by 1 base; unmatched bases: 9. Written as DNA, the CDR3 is TGTGCCAGCAGCTGGGTCTTGGGGACAGGATCCTACGAGCAGTACTTC. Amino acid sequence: CASSWVLGTGSYEQYF.

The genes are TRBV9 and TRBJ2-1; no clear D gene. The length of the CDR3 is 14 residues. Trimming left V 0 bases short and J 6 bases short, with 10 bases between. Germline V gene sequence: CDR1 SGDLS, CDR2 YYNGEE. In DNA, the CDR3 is TGTGCCAGCAGCGTAGGCCTAGTGGCCAATGAGCAGTTCTTC. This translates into CASSVGLVANEQFF. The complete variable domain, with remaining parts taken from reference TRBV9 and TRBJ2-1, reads DSGVTQTPKHLITATGQRVTLRCSPRSGDLSVYWYQQSLDQGLQFLIQYYNGEERAKGNILERFSAQQFPDLHSELNLSSLELGDSALYFCASSVGLVANEQFFGPGTRLTVL.

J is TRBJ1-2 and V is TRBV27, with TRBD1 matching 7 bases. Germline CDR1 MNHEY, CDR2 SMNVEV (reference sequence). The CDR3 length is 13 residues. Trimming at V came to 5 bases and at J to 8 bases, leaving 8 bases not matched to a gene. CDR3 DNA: TGTGCCAGCAGTCCTACAGGGGATTGGGGCTACACCTTC. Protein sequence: CASSPTGDWGYTF.

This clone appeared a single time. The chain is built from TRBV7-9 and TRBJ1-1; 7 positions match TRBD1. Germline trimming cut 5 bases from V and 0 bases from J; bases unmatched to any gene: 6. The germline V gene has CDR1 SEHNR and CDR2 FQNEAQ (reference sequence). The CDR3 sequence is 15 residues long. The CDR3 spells CASSHRDSMNTEAFF. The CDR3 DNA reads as TGTGCCAGCAGCCACCGGGACAGTATGAACACTGAAGCTTTCTTT.

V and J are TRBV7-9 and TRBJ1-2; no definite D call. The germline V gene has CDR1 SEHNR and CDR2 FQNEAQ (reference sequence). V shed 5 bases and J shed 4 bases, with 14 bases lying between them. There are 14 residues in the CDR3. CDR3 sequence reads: CASSTPLASYGYTF. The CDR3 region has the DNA TGTGCCAGCAGCACCCCGTTAGCTAGCTATGGCTACACCTTC.

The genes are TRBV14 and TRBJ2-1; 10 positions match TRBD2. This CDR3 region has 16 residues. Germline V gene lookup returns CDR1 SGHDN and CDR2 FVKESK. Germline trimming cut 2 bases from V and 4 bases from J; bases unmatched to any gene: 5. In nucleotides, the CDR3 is TGTGCCAGCAGCCAACTAGCGGGGGTGCTATACAATGAGCAGTTCTTC. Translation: CASSQLAGVLYNEQFF.

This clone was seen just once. CDR3 amino acids: CASSQKELNTEAFF. DNA of the CDR3: TGCGCCAGCAGCCAAAAGGAGCTGAACACTGAAGCTTTCTTT. This chain joins TRBV4-1 and TRBJ1-1; D unresolved. With 2 bases removed from V and 0 bases from J, the gap between germline ends came to 7 bases. Germline V CDR1 and CDR2: MGHRA, YSYEKL. The CDR3 length is 14 residues.

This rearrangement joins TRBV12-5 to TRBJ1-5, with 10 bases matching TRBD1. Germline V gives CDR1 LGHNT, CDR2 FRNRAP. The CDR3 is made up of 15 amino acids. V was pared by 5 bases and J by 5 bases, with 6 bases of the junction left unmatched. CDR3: CASGTDRGLDQPQHF. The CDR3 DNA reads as TGTGCTAGTGGTACCGACAGGGGGCTGGATCAGCCCCAGCATTTT.

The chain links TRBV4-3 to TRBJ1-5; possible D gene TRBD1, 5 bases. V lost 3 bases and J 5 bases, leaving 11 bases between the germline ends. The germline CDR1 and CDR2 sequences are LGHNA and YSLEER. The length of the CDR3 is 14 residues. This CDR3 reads CASSQQQAHQPQHF. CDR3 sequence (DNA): TGCGCCAGCAGCCAGCAACAGGCCCATCAGCCCCAGCATTTT.

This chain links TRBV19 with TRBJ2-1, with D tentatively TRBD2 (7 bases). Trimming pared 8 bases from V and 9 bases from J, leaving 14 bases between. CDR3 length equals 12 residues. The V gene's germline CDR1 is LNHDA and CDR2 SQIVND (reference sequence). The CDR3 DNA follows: TGTGCCAGTCGGTGGGGGGGCACTGAGCAGTTCTTC. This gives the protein CASRWGGTEQFF.

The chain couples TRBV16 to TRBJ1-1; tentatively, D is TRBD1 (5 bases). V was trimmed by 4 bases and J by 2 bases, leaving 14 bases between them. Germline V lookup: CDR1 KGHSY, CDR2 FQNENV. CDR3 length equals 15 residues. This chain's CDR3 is CASSPPRRGNTEAFF. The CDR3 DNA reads TGTGCCAGCAGCCCGCCCCGGAGGGGCAACACTGAAGCTTTCTTT.

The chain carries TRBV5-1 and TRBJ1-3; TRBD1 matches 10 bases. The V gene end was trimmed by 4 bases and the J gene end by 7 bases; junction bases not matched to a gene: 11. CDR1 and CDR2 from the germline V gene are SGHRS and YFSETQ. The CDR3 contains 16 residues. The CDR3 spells CASSPGTGVGGNTIYF. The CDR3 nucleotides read TGCGCCAGCAGCCCAGGGACAGGGGTCGGCGGGAACACCATATATTTT.

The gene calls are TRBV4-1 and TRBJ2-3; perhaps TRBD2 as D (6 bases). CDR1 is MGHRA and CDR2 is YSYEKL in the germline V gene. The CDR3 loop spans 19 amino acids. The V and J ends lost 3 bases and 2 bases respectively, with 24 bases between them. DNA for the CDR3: TGCGCCAGCAGCCAGGTAGGGGCTAGCGAGGATCCCCCCACAGATACGCAGTATTTT. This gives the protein CASSQVGASEDPPTDTQYF.

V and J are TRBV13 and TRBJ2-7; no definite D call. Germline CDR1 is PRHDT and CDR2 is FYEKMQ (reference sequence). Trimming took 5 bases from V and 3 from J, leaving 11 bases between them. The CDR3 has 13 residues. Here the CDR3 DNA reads TGTGCCAGCAGCCAGCGTCCAGACTACGAGCAGTACTTC. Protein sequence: CASSQRPDYEQYF.

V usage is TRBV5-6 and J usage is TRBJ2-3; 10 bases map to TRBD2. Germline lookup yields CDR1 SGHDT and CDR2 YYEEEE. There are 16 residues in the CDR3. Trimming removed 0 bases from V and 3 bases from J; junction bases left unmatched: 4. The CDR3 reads CASSLGTSGGTDTQYF. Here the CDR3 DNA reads TGTGCCAGCAGCTTGGGGACTAGCGGAGGTACAGATACGCAGTATTTT.